Listed here is a single TCR beta chain. Libraries were prepared by immunoSEQ multiplex PCR; TCRdb keeps only in-frame clonotypes and omits some of them. The sample yields 90,000 to 100,000 clones, around nine tenths seen once. The data were obtained in a study of control samples from healthy donors and cancer patients. CDR1 is SEHNR, CDR2 FQNEAQ, per germline (reference sequence). The length of the CDR3 is 16 residues. Trimming stripped 2 bases from V and 1 base from J, with 14 bases between. The chain joins TRBV7-9 to TRBJ1-1; a weak D match, TRBD1 (5 bases). The sample comprised blood. The sequence was obtained from a woman aged 18-30 years in good health. CDR3 protein: CASSLRSPGGNTEAFF. CDR3 DNA: TGTGCCAGCAGCTTAAGGTCACCCGGGGGGAACACTGAAGCTTTCTTT.